What follows are 21 T cell receptor beta chains derived from one specimen sequenced in a study of Graves' ophthalmopathy and Graves' hyperthyroidism. Scientists amplified the TCR beta CDR3 regions from RNA transcripts. First-round RT-PCR relied on HTBI primers, and a second-round multiplex PCR came next. TCRdb used MiXCR to reprocess the multiplex PCR reads, holding one entry per CDR3 protein. The table has 660,000 or so distinct CDR3 sequences, 35% to 50% seen once. Sequencing used peripheral blood. The origin of the receptors is an adult man with Graves' ophthalmopathy.

The genes are TRBV29-1 and TRBJ1-4; D remains ambiguous. Per germline, CDR1 SQVTM and CDR2 ANQGSEA. This CDR3 has 12 residues. Trimming stripped 4 bases from V and 10 bases from J, with 13 bases between. The CDR3 sequence is CSVGRPDGKLFF. As DNA, the CDR3 is TGCAGCGTTGGGAGGCCAGACGGAAAACTGTTTTTT.

This clonotype occurred many times. The gene calls are TRBV9 and TRBJ2-5; tentatively, D is TRBD2 (6 bases). Trimming stripped 4 bases from V and 13 bases from J, with 14 bases between. From germline, CDR1 is SGDLS and CDR2 YYNGEE. This CDR3 has 11 residues. CDR3 sequence (DNA): TGTGCCAGCAGCAGCGGGCCTCGCGTGTACTTC. Translated, it gives CASSSGPRVYF.

On this clonotype: This may arise from a read error, as a much more abundant clone is one base away. This chain connects TRBV10-3 to TRBJ2-7; 9 bases match TRBD1. Per germline, CDR1 ENHRY and CDR2 SYGVKD. This CDR3 is built from 14 residues. This chain's CDR3 is CASSTRDRDYERYF. CDR3 nucleotide sequence: TGTGCCAGCAGCACCCGGGACAGGGACTACGAGCGGTACTTC.

This clonotype was detected ten times or more. CDR3 bases: TGTGCCAGCTCCTGGACTAGCGGTTCCTACGAGCAGTACTTC. This sequence encodes CASSWTSGSYEQYF. The V call is TRBV2, the J call TRBJ2-7, with 10 bases matching TRBD2. The CDR3 consists of 14 residues. The germline V gene encodes CDR1 SNHLY and CDR2 FYNNEI. V gave up 8 bases and J gave up 1 base; unmatched junction bases: 5.

This clonotype was seen a handful of times. One end of the junction does not line up with germline, which may come from a read error. The chain is built from TRBV7-9 and TRBJ2-5; 8 bases are shared with TRBD2. This CDR3 contains 15 residues. Germline CDR1 and CDR2: SEHNR and FQNEAQ (reference sequence). CDR3 in amino acids: CASSLRSGTQEAQYF. CDR3 coding DNA: TGCGCCAGCAGCTTACGTAGCGGGACACAAGAGGCCCAGTACTTC.

In this sample, this clonotype turned up a few times. The chain recombines TRBV7-3 with TRBJ2-2; D is unresolved. Germline CDR1 and CDR2: SGHTA and FQGTGA. V was shortened by 5 bases and J by 9 bases, with 4 bases between the two germline ends. The CDR3 extends over 10 amino acids. In DNA form, the CDR3 reads TGTGCCAGCAGCCCCCGGGAGCTGTTTTTT. Its translation is CASSPRELFF. Filled out from reference TRBV7-3 and TRBJ2-2, the complete variable domain reads GAGVSQTPSNKVTEKGKYVELRCDPISGHTALYWYRQSLGQGPEFLIYFQGTGAADDSGLPNDRFFAVRPEGSVSTLKIQRTERGDSAVYLCASSPRELFFGEGSRLTVL.

This rearrangement joins TRBV29-1 to TRBJ2-3; D remains unclear. CDR1 and CDR2 from the germline V gene are SQVTM and ANQGSEA. The V end lost 8 bases, the J end lost 4 bases, and 10 bases lay between the germline ends. The length of the CDR3 is 11 residues. The CDR3 protein is CSTRISDTQYF. Here the CDR3 DNA reads TGCAGCACAAGAATTTCAGATACGCAGTATTTT.

A word on this clonotype: This may arise from a read error, as a much more abundant clone is one base away. The genes are TRBV13 and TRBJ2-5, with 7 bases matching TRBD1. The CDR3 extends over 14 amino acids. Germline-derived CDR1 and CDR2 are PRHDT and FYEKMQ (reference sequence). The CDR3 spells CANSLRPGGETQYF. As DNA, the CDR3 is TGTGCCAACAGCTTAAGGCCAGGGGGAGAGACCCAGTACTTC.

V gene TRBV11-2 combines with J gene TRBJ1-6, with a possible D match to TRBD1 (6 bases). Germline-derived CDR1 and CDR2 are SGHAT and FQNNGV. This CDR3 has 12 amino acids. Trimming took off 6 bases at V and 8 bases at J, with 8 bases between the two ends. CDR3 nucleotide sequence: TGTGCCAGCAGTGGGACATATTCACCCCTCCACTTT. This encodes CASSGTYSPLHF.

This clonotype came up many times. This chain connects TRBV7-2 to TRBJ2-7; unclear D gene. This CDR3 contains 15 residues. Trimming cost V 2 bases and J 1 base, with 12 bases left between them. Germline CDR1 and CDR2: SGHTA and FQGNSA. The CDR3 is CASSLPGLMSYEQYF. CDR3 sequence (DNA): TGTGCCAGCAGCTTACCGGGTTTAATGTCCTACGAGCAGTACTTC.

CDR3 amino acids: CASSPAAGTTDTQYF. The CDR3 DNA sequence: TGTGCCAGCAGCCCAGCTGCGGGGACCACAGATACGCAGTACTTC. V usage is TRBV7-9 and J usage is TRBJ2-5; TRBD2 might be the D (6 bases). The CDR3 extends over 15 amino acids. V gave up 5 bases and J gave up 11 bases, with 24 bases separating them. The V gene's germline CDR1 is SEHNR and CDR2 FQNEAQ (reference sequence).

The chain combines TRBV10-3 with TRBJ2-7, with a weak D call TRBD2 (5 bases). V was shortened by 10 bases and J by 5 bases, with 12 bases between the two germline ends. The CDR3 loop spans 11 amino acids. Germline V gene lookup returns CDR1 ENHRY and CDR2 SYGVKD. CDR3: CASMEDDEQYF. In nucleotides, the CDR3 is TGTGCCAGCATGGAGGACGACGAGCAGTACTTC.

There are a few counts of this clonotype. This chain uses TRBV25-1 with TRBJ1-2, with D perhaps matching TRBD1 (6 bases). The CDR3 extends over 14 amino acids. V gave up 8 bases and J gave up 2 bases, with 15 bases separating them. CDR1 and CDR2 (germline): MGHDK, SYGVNS. This chain's CDR3 is CASVEPGANYGYTF. The DNA for the CDR3 is TGTGCCAGCGTTGAACCGGGGGCGAACTATGGCTACACCTTC.

This clonotype was seen a handful of times. The chain joins TRBV2 to TRBJ2-5; D might be TRBD2 (6 bases). V was cut by 8 bases and J by 4 bases, with 20 bases left in between. Germline V gene data show CDR1 as SNHLY and CDR2 as FYNNEI. CDR3 length: 15 residues. CDR3 bases: TGTGCCAGCTCACCACCATCTAGCGAGGGAGAGACCCAGTACTTC. It translates to CASSPPSSEGETQYF.

This clonotype was observed at least ten times. The chain joins TRBV24-1 to TRBJ2-6; D is perhaps TRBD1 (5 bases). This CDR3 has 14 residues. V gave up 8 bases and J gave up 1 base, with 8 bases separating them. Germline CDR1 and CDR2: KGHDR and SFDVKD. This CDR3 reads CATNDRSGANVLTF. In nucleotides, the CDR3 is TGTGCCACCAATGACAGATCTGGGGCCAACGTCCTGACTTTC.

This clonotype was counted a single time. V usage is TRBV2 and J usage is TRBJ2-5, with 8 bases aligning to TRBD2. Germline V gene data show CDR1 as SNHLY and CDR2 as FYNNEI. The CDR3 is 15 amino acids. With 6 bases clipped from V and 1 base from J, the junction kept 7 bases outside the gene matches. The CDR3 nucleotides are TGTGCCAGCAGCACCTTCGGGACTAGCCAAGAGACCCAGTACTTC. Translated: CASSTFGTSQETQYF. Filled out from reference TRBV2 and TRBJ2-5, the complete variable domain reads EPEVTQTPSHQVTQMGQEVILRCVPISNHLYFYWYRQILGQKVEFLVSFYNNEISEKSEIFDDQFSVERPDGSNFTLKIRSTKLEDSAMYFCASSTFGTSQETQYFGPGTRLLVL.

The chain links TRBV6-5 to TRBJ2-7, with TRBD2 matching 10 bases. The germline gives CDR1 MNHEY, CDR2 SVGAGI. V lost 0 bases, J lost 0 bases, and 5 bases stayed unmatched. This CDR3 is 17 amino acids long. As DNA, the CDR3 is TGTGCCAGCAGTTACTCGAAGGCTAGCGGGAGCTCCTACGAGCAGTACTTC. Translating gives CASSYSKASGSSYEQYF.

The sample holds many counts of this clonotype. J is TRBJ1-6 and V is TRBV5-1, with D maybe TRBD1 (6 bases). This CDR3 is 15 amino acids long. V was clipped by 4 bases and J by 5 bases, with 13 bases between them. Germline V CDR1 and CDR2: SGHRS, YFSETQ. The CDR3 DNA sequence: TGCGCCAGCAGCCCCGGTTCAGGGGATAATTCACCCCTCCACTTT. Amino acid sequence: CASSPGSGDNSPLHF.

This clonotype came up a few times. The CDR3: CASSHEGQDLGFGYTF. CDR3 sequence (DNA): TGTGCCAGCAGCCACGAAGGACAGGACCTTGGGTTTGGCTACACCTTC. The chain is built from TRBV25-1 and TRBJ1-2, with 7 bases fitting TRBD1. V lost 6 bases and J lost 7; bases outside the gene matches: 17. Looked up from germline, CDR1 is MGHDK and CDR2 is SYGVNS. The CDR3 runs to 16 residues.

The chain combines TRBV5-1 with TRBJ1-6; D gene unclear. V was cut by 4 bases and J by 8 bases, with 10 bases left in between. This CDR3 contains 13 residues. Germline V gives CDR1 SGHRS, CDR2 YFSETQ. The CDR3 protein is CASSPQYDSPLHF. The CDR3 coding sequence is TGCGCCAGCAGCCCACAGTACGATTCACCCCTCCACTTT.

The chain carries TRBV25-1 and TRBJ2-7; TRBD1 aligns across 12 bases. Trimming cost V 6 bases and J 5 bases; bases outside gene matches: 8. Per germline, CDR1 MGHDK and CDR2 SYGVNS. The CDR3 is 15 amino acids. The CDR3 reads CASSAGGQGADEQYF. The CDR3 coding sequence is TGTGCCAGCAGCGCTGGGGGACAGGGGGCCGACGAGCAGTACTTC.